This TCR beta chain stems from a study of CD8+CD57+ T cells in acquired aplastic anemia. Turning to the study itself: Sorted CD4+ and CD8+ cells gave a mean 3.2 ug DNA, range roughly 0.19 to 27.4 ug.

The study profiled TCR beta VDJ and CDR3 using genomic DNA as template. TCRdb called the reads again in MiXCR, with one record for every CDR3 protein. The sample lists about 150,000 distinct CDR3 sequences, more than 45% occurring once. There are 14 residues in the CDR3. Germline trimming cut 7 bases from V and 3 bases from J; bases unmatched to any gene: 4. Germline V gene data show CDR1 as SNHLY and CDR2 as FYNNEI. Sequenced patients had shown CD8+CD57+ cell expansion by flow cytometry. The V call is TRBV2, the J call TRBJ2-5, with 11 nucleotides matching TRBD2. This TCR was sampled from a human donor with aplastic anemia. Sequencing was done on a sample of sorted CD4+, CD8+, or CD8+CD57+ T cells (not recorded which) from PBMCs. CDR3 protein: CASILAGEKETQYF. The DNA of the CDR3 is TGTGCCAGCATACTAGCGGGGGAGAAAGAGACCCAGTACTTC. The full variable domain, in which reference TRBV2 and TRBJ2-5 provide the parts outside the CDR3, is EPEVTQTPSHQVTQMGQEVILRCVPISNHLYFYWYRQILGQKVEFLVSFYNNEISEKSEIFDDQFSVERPDGSNFTLKIRSTKLEDSAMYFCASILAGEKETQYFGPGTRLLVL.